This T cell receptor (beta chain) was observed in a study of shared clonotypes between healthy human individuals. CDR3 length: 16 residues. Trimming removed 6 bases from V and 4 bases from J; junction bases left unmatched: 8. CDR1 MDHEN and CDR2 SYDVKM come from the germline V gene. Data came from immunoSEQ multiplex PCR; TCRdb stores just in-frame clones and leaves some out. The data contain some 900,000 clones, approximately 76% of them singletons. Study donors comprised healthy, HIV-negative adults devoid of recent acute infection or vaccination. The chain carries TRBV28 and TRBJ1-5, with TRBD1 identical over 11 bases. The clonotype comes from a man between 18 and 29 years old in good health. Source material: memory CD4+ T cells sorted from blood. Subset denoted: CD45RA-negative fraction. CDR3 in amino acids: CASSSRGQGVNQPQHF. The CDR3 DNA sequence: TGTGCCAGCAGCTCGAGGGGACAGGGGGTAAATCAGCCCCAGCATTTT.